These 30 T cell receptor beta chains came from one sample sequenced in a study of shared clonotypes between healthy human individuals. Naive CD8 isolation took CD45RO-negative cells positively selected for CCR7 and excluded terminally differentiated effector memory CD45RA+ cells. The protocol was immunoSEQ multiplex PCR, while the TCRdb copy is restricted to in-frame clones and leaves out a portion. This sample has around 600,000 clones, with around 95% found just once. The sequencing input was naive CD8+ T cells sorted from blood. All receptors come from a woman aged 25-40 years in good health.

The chain couples TRBV11-2 to TRBJ2-7, with no clear D. From germline, CDR1 is SGHAT and CDR2 FQNNGV. This CDR3 is built from 14 residues. Trimming removed 2 bases at V and 2 bases at J, with 10 bases between. CDR3 sequence (DNA): TGTGCCAGCAGCTTACCCGGGTCCCCCTACGAGCAGTACTTC. Encoded protein: CASSLPGSPYEQYF.

The V gene is TRBV7-9, the J gene TRBJ2-3, with 8 nucleotides matching TRBD2. Losses at the gene ends were 4 bases for V and 2 bases for J; bases not matched to a gene: 2. Germline V gives CDR1 SEHNR, CDR2 FQNEAQ (reference sequence). This CDR3 is 14 amino acids long. The CDR3 loop is CASSSGLATDTQYF. CDR3 sequence (DNA): TGTGCCAGCAGCTCCGGACTAGCCACAGATACGCAGTATTTT.

The sample holds one count of this clone. The chain links TRBV9 to TRBJ2-1; the D is unclear. There are 13 residues in the CDR3. CDR1 is SGDLS, CDR2 YYNGEE, per germline. V lost 0 bases and J lost 5, with 6 bases in between. The CDR3 sequence is CASSVATHNEQFF. In nucleotides, the CDR3 is TGTGCCAGCAGCGTAGCAACACACAATGAGCAGTTCTTC.

The genes are TRBV25-1 and TRBJ2-5; 7 bases are shared with TRBD2. J gave up 4 bases and V 7 bases, and 6 bases lay outside the gene matches. CDR3 length: 13 residues. From germline, CDR1 is MGHDK and CDR2 SYGVNS. CDR3 protein: CASMREYPETQYF. The CDR3 DNA sequence: TGTGCCAGCATGCGGGAGTATCCAGAGACCCAGTACTTC.

The chain has TRBV5-8 and TRBJ1-1, with D unclear. V lost 2 bases and J lost 11, with 7 bases in between. The CDR3 spans 10 residues. CDR1 and CDR2 from the germline V gene are SGHTS and YDEGEE. The CDR3 sequence: CASSLGWAFF. The CDR3 DNA reads as TGTGCCAGCAGCTTAGGATGGGCTTTCTTT.

This clone was counted only a few times. The rearrangement links TRBV14 to TRBJ1-1; D call uncertain. CDR1 is SGHDN and CDR2 is FVKESK in the germline V gene. The V and J ends lost 0 bases and 0 bases respectively, with 11 bases between them. This CDR3 region has 16 residues. The CDR3 region is CASSQDRRYMNTEAFF. The CDR3 coding sequence is TGTGCCAGCAGCCAAGATAGACGATACATGAACACTGAAGCTTTCTTT.

The chain is built from TRBV7-6 and TRBJ2-5; D not certain. V lost 1 base to trimming and J lost 5 bases, with 11 bases between them. The CDR3 has 14 residues. Germline V gives CDR1 SGHVS, CDR2 FNYEAQ. CDR3: CASSLVQAAETQYF. CDR3 nucleotides: TGTGCCAGCAGCTTAGTTCAAGCCGCGGAGACCCAGTACTTC. Based on the CDR3 plus reference TRBV7-6 and TRBJ2-5, the full variable domain is GAGVSQSPRYKVTKRGQDVALRCDPISGHVSLYWYRQALGQGPEFLTYFNYEAQQDKSGLPNDRFSAERPEGSISTLTIQRTEQRDSAMYRCASSLVQAAETQYFGPGTRLLVL.

The chain couples TRBV19 to TRBJ1-5; the D is unclear. The CDR3 has 17 amino acids. The V end lost 5 bases, the J end lost 2 bases, and 19 bases lay between the germline ends. CDR1 is LNHDA, CDR2 SQIVND, per germline (reference sequence). The CDR3 DNA reads as TGTGCCAGTAGTCTTGGGTTGGTCCCCTCGGGCAATCAGCCCCAGCATTTT. This sequence encodes CASSLGLVPSGNQPQHF.

This clone showed up just once. This chain connects TRBV29-1 to TRBJ2-7; TRBD2 aligns across 13 bases. Trimming at V came to 5 bases and at J to 6 bases, leaving 4 bases not matched to a gene. Germline-derived CDR1 and CDR2 are SQVTM and ANQGSEA. The CDR3 is made up of 13 amino acids. As DNA, the CDR3 is TGCAGCGTTACTAGCGGGAGGGCCGGCGAGCAGTACTTC. Its translation: CSVTSGRAGEQYF.

The chain combines TRBV9 with TRBJ2-2; 7 bases align to TRBD1. With V trimmed by 3 bases and J by 4 bases, 9 bases remained unmatched. The germline V gene encodes CDR1 SGDLS and CDR2 YYNGEE. The CDR3 has 16 residues. CDR3 sequence reads: CASSENRDRFTGELFF. In DNA form, the CDR3 reads TGTGCCAGCAGCGAAAACCGGGACAGATTCACCGGGGAGCTGTTTTTT.

V usage is TRBV2 and J usage is TRBJ2-3; TRBD2 agrees at 7 bases. Germline loops: CDR1 SNHLY, CDR2 FYNNEI. The CDR3 spans 16 residues. Germline trimming cut 5 bases from V and 4 bases from J; bases unmatched to any gene: 12. DNA for the CDR3: TGTGCCAGCAGTTCCCAACCGCGGGAGCGCGCAGATACGCAGTATTTT. This encodes CASSSQPRERADTQYF.

The chain's CDR3 is CASSLGLGSSYNEQFF. The CDR3 region has the DNA TGTGCCAGCAGTCTCGGTTTGGGGAGCTCCTACAATGAGCAGTTCTTC. The chain joins TRBV5-6 to TRBJ2-1, with D possibly matching TRBD2 (5 bases). CDR1 SGHDT and CDR2 YYEEEE come from the germline V gene. The CDR3 runs to 16 residues. V was cut by 5 bases and J by 0 bases, with 15 bases left in between.

The chain links TRBV27 to TRBJ2-7, with 7 bases that match TRBD1. Germline V gene sequence: CDR1 MNHEY, CDR2 SMNVEV (reference sequence). The CDR3 extends over 14 amino acids. The V gene end was trimmed by 0 bases and the J gene end by 9 bases; junction bases not matched to a gene: 8. The CDR3: CASSLSGTVNGQYF. DNA of the CDR3: TGTGCCAGCAGTTTATCGGGGACAGTTAACGGGCAGTACTTC.

Note on this clone: This sample includes further DNA sequences coding for the same CDR3. V is TRBV30 and J is TRBJ2-5; D possibly uses TRBD1 or TRBD2 (5 bases each). CDR1 and CDR2 from the germline V gene are GTSNPN and SVGIG (reference sequence). V lost 1 base, J lost 5 bases, and 5 bases lay in between. The length of the CDR3 is 11 residues. The CDR3 is CAWSGGETQYF. The DNA of the CDR3 is TGTGCCTGGAGTGGGGGGGAGACCCAGTACTTC.

This clone occurred once. The J gene is TRBJ1-5, the V gene TRBV11-2; tentatively, D is TRBD1 (6 bases). Germline V gene sequence: CDR1 SGHAT, CDR2 FQNNGV. The CDR3 extends over 15 amino acids. Trimming pared 1 base from V and 3 bases from J, leaving 10 bases between. CDR3 nucleotides: TGTGCCAGCAGCTTAGGCCAGGGGACCAATCAGCCCCAGCATTTT. Translation gives CASSLGQGTNQPQHF.

This chain joins TRBV2 and TRBJ1-4; D is unclear. This CDR3 has 13 residues. Trimming took 7 bases from V and 3 from J, leaving 9 bases between them. Looked up from germline, CDR1 is SNHLY and CDR2 is FYNNEI. The CDR3, as DNA: TGTGCCAGCAAGAAGGAACCTAATGAAAAACTGTTTTTT. Amino acid sequence: CASKKEPNEKLFF. Filled out from reference TRBV2 and TRBJ1-4, the complete variable domain reads EPEVTQTPSHQVTQMGQEVILRCVPISNHLYFYWYRQILGQKVEFLVSFYNNEISEKSEIFDDQFSVERPDGSNFTLKIRSTKLEDSAMYFCASKKEPNEKLFFGSGTQLSVL.

The rearrangement uses TRBV7-9 and TRBJ2-2, with unresolved D. The CDR3 runs 16 residues. Germline values: CDR1 SEHNR, CDR2 FQNEAQ (reference sequence). V shed 1 base and J shed 1 base, with 10 bases lying between them. CDR3 nucleotides: TGTGCCAGCAGCTTAGAATCCCATATGAACACCGGGGAGCTGTTTTTT. Residues: CASSLESHMNTGELFF. The full variable domain, rest sourced from reference TRBV7-9 and TRBJ2-2, is DTGVSQNPRHKITKRGQNVTFRCDPISEHNRLYWYRQTLGQGPEFLTYFQNEAQLEKSRLLSDRFSAERPKGSFSTLEIQRTEQGDSAMYLCASSLESHMNTGELFFGEGSRLTVL.

The DNA for the CDR3 is TGTGCCAGCGGGGGAGGAAACTCCTACGAGCAGTACTTC. It specifies CASGGGNSYEQYF. The genes are TRBV11-2 and TRBJ2-5; weak D call: TRBD2 (6 bases). The better agreement between TRBJ2-7 and the DNA end casts doubt on the J call. This CDR3 has 13 amino acids. Germline V gene sequence: CDR1 SGHAT, CDR2 FQNNGV.

This chain uses TRBV28 with TRBJ1-5, with a tentative D call TRBD1 (5 bases). Germline values: CDR1 MDHEN, CDR2 SYDVKM. V dropped 7 bases and J dropped 4 bases, with 14 bases sitting between them. The CDR3 loop spans 14 amino acids. The CDR3 sequence: CASKGRVKNQPQHF. The CDR3 DNA follows: TGTGCCAGCAAGGGCAGGGTCAAAAATCAGCCCCAGCATTTT.

This chain uses TRBV5-1 with TRBJ2-7; 11 bases map to TRBD2. The trim removed 2 bases at V and 3 bases at J, leaving 7 bases unmatched. This CDR3 is 16 amino acids long. Germline loops: CDR1 SGHRS, CDR2 YFSETQ. Here the CDR3 reads CASSFTSGRTRYEQYF. DNA of the CDR3: TGCGCCAGCAGCTTTACTAGCGGGAGAACTCGCTACGAGCAGTACTTC.

The rearrangement uses TRBV15 and TRBJ2-7, with TRBD2 matching 11 bases. V shed 5 bases, J shed 3 bases, and the junction held 6 bases outside the gene matches. Germline CDR1 is LNHNV and CDR2 is YYDKDF (reference sequence). The CDR3 is 15 amino acids. The CDR3: CATSAPGTSGYEQYF. CDR3 sequence (DNA): TGTGCCACCAGCGCGCCCGGGACTAGCGGCTACGAGCAGTACTTC.

The chain uses TRBV19 and TRBJ1-6; D is possibly TRBD1 (6 bases). The CDR3 length is 14 residues. Trimming shortened V by 6 bases and J by 5 bases, and 11 bases separated the two germline ends. In germline, CDR1 is LNHDA, CDR2 SQIVND (reference sequence). The CDR3 nucleotides are TGTGCCAGTAGGGCCGGGACACATAATTCACCCCTCCACTTT. Its translation: CASRAGTHNSPLHF.

The chain couples TRBV28 to TRBJ1-2; 9 nucleotides match TRBD1. Germline V gives CDR1 MDHEN, CDR2 SYDVKM. This CDR3 is built from 14 residues. The V gene end was trimmed by 2 bases and the J gene end by 7 bases; junction bases not matched to a gene: 5. CDR3 loop: CASSLPGQGFGYTF. The DNA of the CDR3 is TGTGCCAGCAGTTTACCCGGACAGGGGTTTGGCTACACCTTC.

The genes are TRBV4-1 and TRBJ1-4; D is unclear. Trimming removed 0 bases from V and 2 bases from J, with 10 bases in between. Germline-derived CDR1 and CDR2 are MGHRA and YSYEKL. This CDR3 is 16 amino acids long. Here the CDR3 DNA reads TGCGCCAGCAGCCAAGAGAGTTTCGCGACTAATGAAAAACTGTTTTTT. Its protein product is CASSQESFATNEKLFF.

This chain links TRBV6-5 with TRBJ1-5; no reliable D call. V was pared by 2 bases and J by 4 bases, with 6 bases between. In germline, CDR1 is MNHEY, CDR2 SVGAGI. This CDR3 has 13 residues. CDR3 DNA sequence: TGTGCCAGCAGTTACGGTCCGAATCAGCCCCAGCATTTT. It encodes CASSYGPNQPQHF.

The genes are TRBV12-5 and TRBJ2-1, with a weak D call TRBD2 (6 bases). CDR1 is LGHNT and CDR2 is FRNRAP in the germline V gene. The CDR3 runs 15 residues. The CDR3 nucleotides are TGTGCAGGGTGGTGGTGGGGGGTCGGCTACAATGAGCAGTTCTTC. Translating gives CAGWWWGVGYNEQFF.

The chain couples TRBV4-1 to TRBJ1-5; D ambiguous. Trimming removed 1 base at V and 3 bases at J, with 7 bases between. Germline V gives CDR1 MGHRA, CDR2 YSYEKL. The CDR3 totals 14 residues. Here the CDR3 reads CASSQAQNNQPQHF. CDR3 nucleotide sequence: TGCGCCAGCAGCCAAGCCCAGAACAATCAGCCCCAGCATTTT.

This chain links TRBV27 with TRBJ2-5, with 10 bases that match TRBD2. Germline V lookup: CDR1 MNHEY, CDR2 SMNVEV (reference sequence). The V segment lost 6 bases and the J segment 4 bases; nucleotides outside the gene matches: 2. CDR3 length: 13 residues. The CDR3 nucleotides read TGTGCCAGCAGAGCGGGAGGGCGAGAGACCCAGTACTTC. Its translation: CASRAGGRETQYF.

This clone was observed a single time. This chain uses TRBV29-1 with TRBJ2-5, with D perhaps matching TRBD2 (6 bases). The closer fit of TRBJ2-7 to the DNA end suggests the J call may be wrong. From germline, CDR1 is SQVTM and CDR2 ANQGSEA. There are 13 residues in the CDR3. The CDR3: CSVDGTLTHEQYF. The CDR3 DNA reads TGCAGCGTTGACGGGACTTTGACACACGAGCAGTACTTC.

To note about this clone: Distinct nucleotide sequences in the sample also encode this CDR3. The chain joins TRBV7-8 to TRBJ1-1; no clear D gene. Germline loops: CDR1 SGHVS, CDR2 FQNEAQ. The CDR3 has 13 amino acids. Trimming removed 5 bases at V and 1 base at J, with 8 bases between. The CDR3 nucleotides are TGTGCCAGCAGCCCGAGACAGAACACTGAAGCTTTCTTT. Translating gives CASSPRQNTEAFF. The whole variable domain, filled in from reference TRBV7-8 and TRBJ1-1, reads GAGVSQSPRYKVAKRGQDVALRCDPISGHVSLFWYQQALGQGPEFLTYFQNEAQLDKSGLPSDRFFAERPEGSVSTLKIQRTQQEDSAVYLCASSPRQNTEAFFGQGTRLTVV.